The next 2 T cell receptor beta chains were all read from a single sample in a study of identical twins. Using its own MiXCR run on the 5' RACE reads, TCRdb lists one record per CDR3 protein. This repertoire shows roughly 630,000 distinct CDR3 sequences, roughly 6.6% found once; its top ten account for 1.6%. These data were also reused for a study on yellow fever vaccine responses in identical twins.

Sequenced input: PBMCs. These receptor sequences come from a woman in her late teens or twenties in good health.

This clonotype was detected many times. The V call is TRBV6-5, the J call TRBJ1-2, with 8 bases that match TRBD1. The CDR3 is 15 residues long. Germline-derived CDR1 and CDR2 are MNHEY and SVGAGI. V lost 4 bases to trimming and J lost 3 bases; unmatched junction nucleotides: 7. CDR3 nucleotides: TGTGCCAGCAGTTCCCCTGGGGACAGGCACTATGGCTACACCTTC. Encoded protein: CASSSPGDRHYGYTF.

This clonotype appeared a few times. This rearrangement joins TRBV19 to TRBJ2-1; D might be TRBD1 or TRBD2, each matching 5 bases. Trimming pared 11 bases from V and 10 bases from J, leaving 24 bases between. The CDR3 loop spans 14 amino acids. CDR1 is LNHDA and CDR2 is SQIVND in the germline V gene (reference sequence). CDR3 sequence reads: CAVARHSRGPEQFF. The CDR3 DNA reads as TGTGCCGTAGCCCGACACTCGAGGGGACCCGAGCAGTTCTTC.